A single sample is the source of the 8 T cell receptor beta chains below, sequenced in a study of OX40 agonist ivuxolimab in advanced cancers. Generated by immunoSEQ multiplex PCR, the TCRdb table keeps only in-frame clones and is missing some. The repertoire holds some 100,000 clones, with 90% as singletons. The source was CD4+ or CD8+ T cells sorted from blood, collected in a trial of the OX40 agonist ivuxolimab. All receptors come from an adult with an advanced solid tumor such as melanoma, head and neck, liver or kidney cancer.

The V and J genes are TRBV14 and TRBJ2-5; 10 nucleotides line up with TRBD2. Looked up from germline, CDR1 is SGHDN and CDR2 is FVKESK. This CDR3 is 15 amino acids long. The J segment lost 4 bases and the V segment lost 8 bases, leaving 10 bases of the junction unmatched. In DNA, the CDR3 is TGTGCCAGCCGACCGGGACTAGCGAAGGGAGAGACCCAGTACTTC. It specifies CASRPGLAKGETQYF. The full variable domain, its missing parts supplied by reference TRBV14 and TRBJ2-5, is EAGVTQFPSHSVIEKGQTVTLRCDPISGHDNLYWYRRVMGKEIKFLLHFVKESKQDESGMPNNRFLAERTGGTYSTLKVQPAELEDSGVYFCASRPGLAKGETQYFGPGTRLLVL.

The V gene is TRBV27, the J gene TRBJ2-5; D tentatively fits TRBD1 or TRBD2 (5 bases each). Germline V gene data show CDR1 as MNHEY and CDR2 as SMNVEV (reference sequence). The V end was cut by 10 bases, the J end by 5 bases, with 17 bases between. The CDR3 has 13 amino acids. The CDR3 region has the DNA TGTGCCACCCCGGGACCAACTAGGGAGACCCAGTACTTC. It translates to CATPGPTRETQYF.

CDR3 coding DNA: TGTGCCAGCTCACCCGGACGGTCTAGCAATCAGCCCCAGCATTTT. It encodes CASSPGRSSNQPQHF. V gene TRBV18 combines with J gene TRBJ1-5; unclear D gene. V gave up 3 bases and J gave up 0 bases, with 9 bases separating them. CDR3 length equals 15 residues. Germline V gene sequence: CDR1 KGHSH, CDR2 LQKENI.

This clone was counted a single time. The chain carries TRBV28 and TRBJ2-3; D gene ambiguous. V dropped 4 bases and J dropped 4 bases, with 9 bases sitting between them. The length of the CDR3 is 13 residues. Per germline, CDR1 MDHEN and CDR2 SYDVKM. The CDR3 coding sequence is TGTGCCAGCAGTTCCAGCAGCCCAGATACGCAGTATTTT. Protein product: CASSSSSPDTQYF.

CDR3: CASSSTGFEQYF. The CDR3 DNA sequence: TGTGCCAGCAGTTCGACAGGGTTCGAGCAGTACTTC. This chain connects TRBV28 to TRBJ2-7; 7 bases agree with TRBD1. The CDR3 has 12 amino acids. V was pared by 4 bases and J by 6 bases, with 3 bases of the junction left unmatched. The germline gives CDR1 MDHEN, CDR2 SYDVKM.

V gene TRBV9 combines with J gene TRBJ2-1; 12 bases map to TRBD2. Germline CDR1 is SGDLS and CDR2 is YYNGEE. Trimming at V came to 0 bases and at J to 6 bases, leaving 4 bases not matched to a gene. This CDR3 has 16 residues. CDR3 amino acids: CASSVVGTSGFNEQFF. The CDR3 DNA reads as TGTGCCAGCAGCGTAGTTGGGACTAGCGGGTTCAATGAGCAGTTCTTC.

The CDR3: CASLLTGQSEQYF. The CDR3 nucleotides are TGTGCCAGCCTCCTAACCGGACAGTCCGAGCAGTACTTC. The genes are TRBV2 and TRBJ2-7; a weak D match, TRBD1 (6 bases). The CDR3 loop spans 13 amino acids. V lost 8 bases and J lost 6, with 17 bases in between. Germline CDR1 and CDR2: SNHLY and FYNNEI.

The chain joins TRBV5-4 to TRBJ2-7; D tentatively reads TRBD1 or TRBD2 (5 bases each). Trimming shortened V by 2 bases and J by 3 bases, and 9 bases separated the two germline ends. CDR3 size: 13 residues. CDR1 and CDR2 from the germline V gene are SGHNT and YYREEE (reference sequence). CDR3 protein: CASSLGDHYEQYF. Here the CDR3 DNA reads TGTGCCAGCAGCTTAGGGGACCACTACGAGCAGTACTTC.